This entry lists 7 T cell receptor beta chains sequenced from one sample in a study of CD8+CD57+ T cells in acquired aplastic anemia. Genomic DNA acted as the template from which TCR beta VDJ combination and CDR3 sequence profiling were carried out. Each CDR3 protein gets one entry after TCRdb re-called the reads with MiXCR. This sample carries fewer than 200,000 distinct CDR3 sequences, around 60% of them seen once, and the ten largest clones take 45%. Sequencing was performed on sorted CD4+, CD8+, or CD8+CD57+ T cells (not recorded which) from PBMCs. These receptors were taken from a human donor in good health.

The CDR3 spells CASSLGVGEQFF. In DNA form, the CDR3 reads TGTGCCAGCAGCCTCGGTGTCGGTGAGCAGTTCTTC. The genes are TRBV7-2 and TRBJ2-1; D unclear. Germline V gives CDR1 SGHTA, CDR2 FQGNSA. This CDR3 comprises 12 residues. Trimming removed 5 bases at V and 9 bases at J, with 11 bases between.

Concerning this clonotype: A much larger clone differs from this one at a single base, so this may be a read error. J is TRBJ1-2 and V is TRBV30; 10 nucleotides match TRBD1. This CDR3 has 12 amino acids. Germline V gene data show CDR1 as GTSNPN and CDR2 as SVGIG (reference sequence). CDR3 in amino acids: CAWTGTGDGYAF. CDR3 bases: TGTGCCTGGACGGGGACAGGGGATGGCTACGCCTTC.

The V and J genes are TRBV2 and TRBJ2-2, with 8 bases that match TRBD2. V dropped 6 bases and J dropped 2; count of bases not matched to a gene: 5. CDR3 size: 15 residues. Germline-derived CDR1 and CDR2 are SNHLY and FYNNEI. CDR3 in DNA: TGTGCCAGCAGGAGCGGGAGTGGTAACACCGGGGAGCTGTTTTTT. This encodes CASRSGSGNTGELFF. Full variable domain (missing parts from reference TRBV2 and TRBJ2-2): EPEVTQTPSHQVTQMGQEVILRCVPISNHLYFYWYRQILGQKVEFLVSFYNNEISEKSEIFDDQFSVERPDGSNFTLKIRSTKLEDSAMYFCASRSGSGNTGELFFGEGSRLTVL.

This rearrangement joins TRBV20-1 to TRBJ1-1; possibly TRBD1 for D (6 bases). Germline CDR1 DFQATT, CDR2 SNEGSKA (reference sequence). V was trimmed by 6 bases and J by 8 bases, leaving 22 bases between them. This CDR3 comprises 14 residues. CDR3 nucleotides: TGCAGTGCCCTGGGACACCGATTTGGCTACGAAGCTTTCTTT. Protein sequence: CSALGHRFGYEAFF.

The J gene is TRBJ1-6, the V gene TRBV7-2; no clear D gene. V lost 5 bases, J lost 5 bases, and 10 bases lay in between. The CDR3 extends over 14 amino acids. Germline-derived CDR1 and CDR2 are SGHTA and FQGNSA. The CDR3 region has the DNA TGTGCCAGCAGCCGACAAGTGGATAATTCACCCCTCCACTTT. Translation: CASSRQVDNSPLHF.

This clonotype was picked up many times. The chain links TRBV9 to TRBJ2-7; 7 nucleotides match TRBD1. Looked up from germline, CDR1 is SGDLS and CDR2 is YYNGEE. Losses at the gene ends were 3 bases for V and 6 bases for J; bases not matched to a gene: 3. The CDR3 length is 12 residues. CDR3 sequence (DNA): TGTGCCAGCAGCGGACAGGGCCCCGAGCAGTACTTC. Amino acids: CASSGQGPEQYF. Full variable domain (missing parts from reference TRBV9 and TRBJ2-7): DSGVTQTPKHLITATGQRVTLRCSPRSGDLSVYWYQQSLDQGLQFLIQYYNGEERAKGNILERFSAQQFPDLHSELNLSSLELGDSALYFCASSGQGPEQYFGPGTRLTVT.

This clonotype showed up just a few times. CDR3 residues: CATSDFRGDPFF. The CDR3 DNA follows: TGTGCCACCAGTGATTTCAGGGGAGATCCGTTCTTC. The chain employs TRBV24-1 and TRBJ2-1, with a tentative D call TRBD1 (6 bases). V dropped 1 base and J dropped 15 bases, with 12 bases sitting between them. CDR3 length equals 12 residues. The germline V gene has CDR1 KGHDR and CDR2 SFDVKD.